This entry features one T cell receptor beta chain sequence. Its antigen is unknown. The sample holds no much larger clone one base away, and base qualities are not on file. This entry is derived from a study of human T cells and chemical hapten exposure (dated by TCRdb to 2020 to 2022). About the study as a whole: For sensitization, 2% DPC in acetone was applied to an approximately 2 cm by approximately 2 cm area of upper inner arm skin. Blood samples were taken from patients before sensitization (week 0) and then at 2, 6 and about 24 weeks after DPC sensitization. Throughout the study period of about 22 weeks, patients also received therapeutic DPC doses to the scalp every week. The libraries were sequenced as a pool, and the TCR yield per sample differed mostly because of small variations in library volumes within the pool. Patch tests used Finn chambers with 0.01% DPC on the upper back, scored after 6 days by International Contact Dermatitis Research Group standards. For TCR sequencing, blood came from approximately 29 alopecia patients at anywhere from one to four time points (pre-sensitization, 2, 6 and 24 weeks). The study tracked peripheral blood TCR repertoire changes in vivo during primary and secondary sensitization to the hapten diphenylcyclopropenone (DPC) in alopecia patients. Most of the patients in the cohort were female, and the cohort covered alopecia areata with under or over 50% scalp involvement, alopecia totalis and alopecia universalis.

According to the study, the label for this sample's time point signals: pre-sensitization, week 0. The meaning of the sample's treatment or condition label: therapeutic diphenylcyclopropenone sensitization with weekly scalp DPC. At every patch-test visit, the blood draw took place before the patch test was put on. Patients were eligible if aged 18 to 70, diagnosed with alopecia and judged suitable for DPC therapy, and pregnant patients were excluded. Total RNA was extracted from unfractionated whole blood that had been collected in Tempus Blood RNA tubes. The investigation overall reported the following: Compared with pre-sensitization or healthy control sets, expanded TCRs formed significantly more large CDR3 similarity clusters, which is consistent with antigen-driven responses. All patients had alopecia, a presumed autoimmune disease, so their immune response might differ from that of healthy individuals. No change with DPC sensitization was found in the number of TCRs above 1 in 1000 frequency, and no evidence of global repertoire structure alterations was found. Patch test score correlated positively with the number of PT1 expanded TCRs, reaching significance at thresholds 8, 16 and 32 but not at 4. After repeated subsampling, the strength of the expansion versus patch-test correlation and the threshold at which it became significant changed.

Libraries came from RACE. The instrument given in TCRdb is NextSeq 500. Library preparation attached unique molecular identifiers to individual cDNA molecules for quantitative, reproducible TCR counting. Both TCR alpha and TCR beta chains were sequenced from each blood RNA sample. In the source study's methods: The median number of TCRs per sample was some 100,000, ranging from 23,224 to 690,600. V, J and CDR3 annotation of the TCR reads was performed with the Decombinator software suite. For PS versus PT1 abundance plots, all samples were subsampled to the same number of TCRs (28,000). TCRs were defined as expanded if absent before sensitization and observed at least eight times at the 2-week time point. The public reads were reanalyzed by TCRdb: fastp trimming at Q25, MiXCR alignment, in-frame beta chains only. Each CDR3 protein appears once, grouped with its most common genes and DNA. The V and J calls were determined by TCRdb, not by the authors. The sample data list tens of thousands of distinct CDR3 sequences, and 13% to 15% of these were observed just once. The ten largest account for roughly 4.5% of the sample.

The clonotype was recovered from a woman aged 50 to 60 with alopecia areata. Some clones in this sample may be carry-over from other donors' samples. The specimen comprised whole blood, sampled in connection with sensitization to the hapten diphenylcyclopropenone (DPC).

CDR3 protein: CASSQDSRTTQLEQYF. The DNA sequence is as follows: TGCGCCAGCAGCCAAGACAGCAGGACAACCCAGCTCGAGCAGTACTTC. In this chain, TRBV4-1 is recombined with TRBJ2-7; perhaps TRBD1 is the D gene, with 5 bases matching. V and J are truncated by 0 bases and 6 bases respectively, leaving an intervening sequence of 18 bases. CDR3 length: 16 amino acids, cysteine to phenylalanine. Only CDR3 DNA remains: 48 bases, in frame from the first base. CDR1 is given as MGHRA and CDR2 as YSYEKL, both from the germline V gene.